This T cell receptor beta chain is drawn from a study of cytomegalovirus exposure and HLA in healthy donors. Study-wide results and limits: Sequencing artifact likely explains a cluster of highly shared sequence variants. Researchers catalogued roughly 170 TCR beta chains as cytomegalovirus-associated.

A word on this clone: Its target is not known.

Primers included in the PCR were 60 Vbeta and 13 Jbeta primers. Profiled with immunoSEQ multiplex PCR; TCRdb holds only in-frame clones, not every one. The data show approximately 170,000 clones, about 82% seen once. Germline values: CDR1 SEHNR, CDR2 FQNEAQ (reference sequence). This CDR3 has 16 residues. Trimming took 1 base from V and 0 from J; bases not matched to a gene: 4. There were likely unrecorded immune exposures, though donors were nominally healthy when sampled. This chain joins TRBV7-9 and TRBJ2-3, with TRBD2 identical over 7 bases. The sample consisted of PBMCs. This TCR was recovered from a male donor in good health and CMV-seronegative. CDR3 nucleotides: TGTGCCAGCAGCTTAGGGAGCGGGGATAGCACAGATACGCAGTATTTT. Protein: CASSLGSGDSTDTQYF. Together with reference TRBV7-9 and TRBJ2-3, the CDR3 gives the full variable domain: DTGVSQNPRHKITKRGQNVTFRCDPISEHNRLYWYRQTLGQGPEFLTYFQNEAQLEKSRLLSDRFSAERPKGSFSTLEIQRTEQGDSAMYLCASSLGSGDSTDTQYFGPGTRLTVL.